This TCR beta chain was observed in a study of blood T cells in healthy people across ages. The overall study: Capture via template switching afforded approximately one barcoded beta molecule per two T cells.

Comments on this clonotype: The antigen is not known.

This CDR3 has 14 amino acids. Per germline, CDR1 SGHTA and CDR2 FQGNSA. V was shortened by 1 base and J by 3 bases, with 9 bases between the two germline ends. Alongside a J-beta primer mix, a sample-barcoded 5' primer served in a second PCR lasting about 7 to 11 cycles. Each CDR3 protein gets one entry after TCRdb re-called the 5' RACE reads with MiXCR. The table includes nearly 1 million distinct CDR3 sequences, 51% detected once. Healthy Caucasian individuals from Russia aged about 6 to 100 were enrolled as donors. Study results and limitations: CMV status of donors was unknown, possibly confounding expanded clonotype changes.

The sample comprised blood. The sequence came from a woman aged 55-69 years in good health. This chain connects TRBV7-2 to TRBJ1-1; D is ambiguous. The CDR3 DNA reads TGTGCCAGCAGCTTAGACGGGTGGGACACTGAAGCTTTCTTT. Translated: CASSLDGWDTEAFF. The variable domain in full, with the rest retrieved from reference TRBV7-2 and TRBJ1-1, is GAGVSQSPSNKVTEKGKDVELRCDPISGHTALYWYRQSLGQGLEFLIYFQGNSAPDKSGLPSDRFSAERTGGSVSTLTIQRTQQEDSAVYLCASSLDGWDTEAFFGQGTRLTVV.